A selection of T cell receptor beta chains follows, all from one sample in a study of T cell responses to AZD1222 COVID-19 vaccine. Clones were read by immunoSEQ multiplex PCR, and TCRdb kept only the in-frame ones, dropping some. The repertoire holds around 80,000 clones, 70% to 90% seen once, with 11% in the top ten. Material: peripheral blood, obtained on day 0 of AZD1222 vaccination. Receptors originate from an adult in good health. Each CDR3 is given with its conserved first and last residue. D genes are given only for firm matches. Expanded clones are given a class, and other clones once, few, many or no size at all.

j_call clone_size v_call d_call cdr3_nt cdr3_aa
TRBJ1-2 NA TRBV6-5 TRBD1 TGTGCCAGCAGTTCCCCGACAGGGGGGTTGAGTCATGGCTACACCTTC CASSSPTGGLSHGYTF
TRBJ2-2 NA TRBV15 TRBD1 TGTGCCACCAGCAGAGACCGGACAGGGGGGAACACCGGGGAGCTGTTTTTT CATSRDRTGGNTGELFF
TRBJ2-1 NA TRBV10-3 NA TGTGCCATCAGTTGGAGTGGCGAGCAGTTCTTC CAISWSGEQFF
TRBJ2-7 NA TRBV28 NA TGTGCCAGCACACCGGGGCTATCCTACGAGCAGTACTTC CASTPGLSYEQYF
TRBJ1-2 NA TRBV19 NA TGTGCCAGTAGTGCTCTGGACAGCCTCTATGGCTACACCTTC CASSALDSLYGYTF
TRBJ1-1 NA TRBV4-1 NA TGCGCCAGCAGCATTAGGGGGGGCACTGAAGCTTTCTTT CASSIRGGTEAFF
TRBJ2-1 NA TRBV5-1 TRBD1 TGCGCCAGCAGCGGGACAGGGGATTACAATGAGCAGTTCTTC CASSGTGDYNEQFF
TRBJ1-5 NA TRBV19 NA TGTGCCACAAAACCAGGGGTACGGGGAGCCAATCAGCCCCAGCATTTT CATKPGVRGANQPQHF
TRBJ1-1 NA TRBV5-4 TRBD1 TGTGCCAGCAGCTTGAGCCAGGGGGCCACTGAAGCTTTCTTT CASSLSQGATEAFF
TRBJ2-2 NA TRBV2 TRBD2 TGTGCCTCCCGGGGGAGCGGGGGCATCACCGGGGAGCTGTTTTTT CASRGSGGITGELFF
TRBJ2-3 NA TRBV7-9 TRBD1 TGTGCCAGCAGCTTACCCAGGACAGGGCCAGATACGCAGTATTTT CASSLPRTGPDTQYF
TRBJ2-2 few TRBV19 NA TGTGCCAGTAGTCAGGGTGTAGGCCGCACCGGGGAGCTGTTTTTT CASSQGVGRTGELFF
TRBJ1-2 NA TRBV30 TRBD1 TGTGCCTGGAGTGACTGGACAGGGTTGGGCTACACCTTC CAWSDWTGLGYTF
TRBJ1-5 NA TRBV7-9 NA TGTGCCAGCAGCCGCGCGGGGATCAATCAGCCCCAGCATTTT CASSRAGINQPQHF
TRBJ1-3 NA TRBV5-4 NA TGTGCCAGCAGCCCGGACCCAGGGCGTAACTCTGGAAACACCATATATTTT CASSPDPGRNSGNTIYF
TRBJ1-1 NA TRBV6-1 NA TGTGCCAGCAGTGAAGCGGGGGGGGTGAACACTGAAGCTTTCTTT CASSEAGGVNTEAFF
TRBJ2-3 NA TRBV15 TRBD1 TGTGCCACCAGCACTCGACAGGGGGTAGATACGCAGTATTTT CATSTRQGVDTQYF